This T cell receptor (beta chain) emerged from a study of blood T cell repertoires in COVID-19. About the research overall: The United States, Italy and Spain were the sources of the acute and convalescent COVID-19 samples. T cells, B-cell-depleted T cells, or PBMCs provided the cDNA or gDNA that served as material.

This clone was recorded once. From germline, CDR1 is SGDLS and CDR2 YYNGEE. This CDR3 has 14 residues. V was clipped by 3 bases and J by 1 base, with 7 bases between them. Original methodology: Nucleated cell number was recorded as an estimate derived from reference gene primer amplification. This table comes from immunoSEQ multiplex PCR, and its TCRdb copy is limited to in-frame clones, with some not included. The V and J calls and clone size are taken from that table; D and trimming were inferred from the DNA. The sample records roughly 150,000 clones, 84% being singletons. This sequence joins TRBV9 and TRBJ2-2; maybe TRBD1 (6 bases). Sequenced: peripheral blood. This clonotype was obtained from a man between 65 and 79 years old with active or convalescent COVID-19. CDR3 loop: CASSGGLNTGELFF. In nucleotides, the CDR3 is TGTGCCAGCAGCGGGGGGCTGAACACCGGGGAGCTGTTTTTT.